This TCR beta chain was observed in a study of blood T cell repertoires in COVID-19. About the study: There were acute and convalescent COVID-19 samples, and they came from the United States, Italy and Spain. PBMCs, B-cell-depleted T cells, or T cells provided the cDNA or gDNA that made up the material.

V lost 5 bases, J lost 8 bases, and 15 bases stayed unmatched. The germline V gene has CDR1 PRHDT and CDR2 FYEKMQ (reference sequence). The CDR3 spans 16 residues. In the authors' methods: Amplifying reference gene primers gave estimates of nucleated cell counts. Profiling relied on immunoSEQ multiplex PCR, and the TCRdb table lists in-frame clones only, not all of them. V and J calls and clone size are as listed in that table; D and trimming were resolved from the DNA. Altogether 120,000 to 150,000 clones are present, around 77% being singletons, with the ten largest covering approximately 8.6%. This TCR came from a man aged 45 to 65 with active or convalescent COVID-19. The sample consisted of peripheral blood. This chain uses TRBV13 with TRBJ1-2; 9 nucleotides match TRBD1. Written as DNA, the CDR3 is TGTGCCAGCAGCCTAGTCGTGGACAGGGGAGGAGACGGCTACACCTTC. It is translated as CASSLVVDRGGDGYTF. Filled out from reference TRBV13 and TRBJ1-2, the complete variable domain reads AAGVIQSPRHLIKEKRETATLKCYPIPRHDTVYWYQQGPGQDPQFLISFYEKMQSDKGSIPDRFSAQQFSDYHSELNMSSLELGDSALYFCASSLVVDRGGDGYTFGSGTRLTVV.